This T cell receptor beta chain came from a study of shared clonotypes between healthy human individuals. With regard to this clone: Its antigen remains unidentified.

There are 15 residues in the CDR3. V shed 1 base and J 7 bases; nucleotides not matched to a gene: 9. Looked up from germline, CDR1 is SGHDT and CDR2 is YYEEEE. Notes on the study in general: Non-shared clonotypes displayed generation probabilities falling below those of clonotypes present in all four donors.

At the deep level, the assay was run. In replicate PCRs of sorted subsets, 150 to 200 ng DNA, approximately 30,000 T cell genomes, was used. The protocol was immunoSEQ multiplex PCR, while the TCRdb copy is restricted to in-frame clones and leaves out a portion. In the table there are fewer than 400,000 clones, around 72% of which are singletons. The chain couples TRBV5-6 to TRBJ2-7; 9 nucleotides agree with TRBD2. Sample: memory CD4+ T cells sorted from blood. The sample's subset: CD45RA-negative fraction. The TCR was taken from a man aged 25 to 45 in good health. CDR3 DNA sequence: TGTGCCAGCAGCTTGATCATAGCGGGAGTTCTGGAGCAGTACTTC. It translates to CASSLIIAGVLEQYF.